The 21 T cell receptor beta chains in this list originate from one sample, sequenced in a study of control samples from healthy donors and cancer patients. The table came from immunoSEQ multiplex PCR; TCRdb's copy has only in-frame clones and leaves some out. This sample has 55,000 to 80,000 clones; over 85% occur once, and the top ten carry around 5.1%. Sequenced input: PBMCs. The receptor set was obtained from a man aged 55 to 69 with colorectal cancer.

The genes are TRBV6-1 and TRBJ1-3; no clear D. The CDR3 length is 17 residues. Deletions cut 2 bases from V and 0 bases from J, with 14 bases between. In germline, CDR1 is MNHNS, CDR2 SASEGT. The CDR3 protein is CASSELAGFISGNTIYF. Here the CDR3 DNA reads TGTGCCAGCAGTGAACTCGCAGGATTTATCTCTGGAAACACCATATATTTT.

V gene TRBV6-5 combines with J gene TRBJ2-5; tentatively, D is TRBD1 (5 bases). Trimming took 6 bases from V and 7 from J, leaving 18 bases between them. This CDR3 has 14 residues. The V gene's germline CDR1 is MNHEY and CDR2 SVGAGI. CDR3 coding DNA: TGTGCCAGCAGGCCCGACAGCCGACTGTGGACCCAGTACTTC. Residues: CASRPDSRLWTQYF.

CDR3 in DNA: TGTGCCAGCAGCTTAGCGCAGGGATTACGGTCACCCCTCCACTTT. This translates into CASSLAQGLRSPLHF. The chain combines TRBV7-2 with TRBJ1-6; the D gene is possibly TRBD1 (5 bases). V lost 0 bases and J 10 bases, leaving 13 bases between the germline ends. The CDR3 has 15 residues. Per germline, CDR1 SGHTA and CDR2 FQGNSA.

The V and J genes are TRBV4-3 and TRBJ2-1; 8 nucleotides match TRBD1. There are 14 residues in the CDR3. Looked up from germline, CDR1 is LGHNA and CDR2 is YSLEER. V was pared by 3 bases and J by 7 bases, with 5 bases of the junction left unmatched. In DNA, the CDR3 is TGCGCCAGCAGCCACCGGACAGGGAGGAATGAGCAGTTCTTC. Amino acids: CASSHRTGRNEQFF.

Here the CDR3 reads CASSSIRGDRSYNEQFF. CDR3 coding DNA: TGTGCCAGCAGCTCCATCAGGGGGGACAGGAGTTACAATGAGCAGTTCTTC. The V call is TRBV11-2, the J call TRBJ2-1; 8 bases align to TRBD1. The CDR3 sequence is 17 residues long. Germline V gene lookup returns CDR1 SGHAT and CDR2 FQNNGV. J was trimmed by 4 bases and V by 4 bases; bases with no gene match: 12.

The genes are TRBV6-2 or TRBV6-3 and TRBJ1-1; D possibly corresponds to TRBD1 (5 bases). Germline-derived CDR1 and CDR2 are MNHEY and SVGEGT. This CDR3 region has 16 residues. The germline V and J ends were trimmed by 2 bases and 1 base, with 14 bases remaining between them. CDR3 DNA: TGTGCCAGCAGTTACCCCCACGGCGGGACGAACACTGAAGCTTTCTTT. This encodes CASSYPHGGTNTEAFF.

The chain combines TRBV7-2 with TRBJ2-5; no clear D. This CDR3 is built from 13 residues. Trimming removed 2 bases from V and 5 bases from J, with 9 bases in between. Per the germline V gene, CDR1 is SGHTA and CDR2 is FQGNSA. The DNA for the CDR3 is TGTGCCAGCAGCTTACGCTATTTCGAGACCCAGTACTTC. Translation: CASSLRYFETQYF.

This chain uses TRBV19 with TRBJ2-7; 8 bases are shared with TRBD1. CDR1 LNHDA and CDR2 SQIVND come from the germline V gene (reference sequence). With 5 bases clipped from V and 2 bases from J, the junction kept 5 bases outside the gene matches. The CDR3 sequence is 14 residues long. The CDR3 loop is CASSYDRGTYEQYF. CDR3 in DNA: TGTGCCAGTAGTTACGACAGGGGAACCTACGAGCAGTACTTC.

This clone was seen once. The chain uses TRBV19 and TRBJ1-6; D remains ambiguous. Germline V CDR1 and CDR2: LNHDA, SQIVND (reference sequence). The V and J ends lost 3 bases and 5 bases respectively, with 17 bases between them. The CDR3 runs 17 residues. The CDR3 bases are TGTGCCAGTAGTATTAAAGGGATACCCACAAATAATTCACCCCTCCACTTT. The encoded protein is CASSIKGIPTNNSPLHF.

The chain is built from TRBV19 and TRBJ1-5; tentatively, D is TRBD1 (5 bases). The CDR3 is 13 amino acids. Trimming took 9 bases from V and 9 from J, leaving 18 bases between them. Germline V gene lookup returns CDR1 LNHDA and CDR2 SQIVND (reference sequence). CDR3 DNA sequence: TGTGCCAGCCGCGGAGGGGCAGTCGTGCCCCAGCATTTT. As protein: CASRGGAVVPQHF. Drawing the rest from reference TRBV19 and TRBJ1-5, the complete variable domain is DGGITQSPKYLFRKEGQNVTLSCEQNLNHDAMYWYRQDPGQGLRLIYYSQIVNDFQKGDIAEGYSVSREKKESFPLTVTSAQKNPTAFYLCASRGGAVVPQHFGDGTRLSIL.

CDR3 sequence reads: CASTGLDNSPLHF. CDR3 in DNA: TGTGCCAGCACGGGTTTGGATAATTCACCCCTCCACTTT. The gene calls are TRBV6-5 and TRBJ1-6, with D unresolved. CDR1 is MNHEY, CDR2 SVGAGI, per germline. This CDR3 contains 13 residues. Trimming took 7 bases from V and 5 from J, leaving 9 bases between them.

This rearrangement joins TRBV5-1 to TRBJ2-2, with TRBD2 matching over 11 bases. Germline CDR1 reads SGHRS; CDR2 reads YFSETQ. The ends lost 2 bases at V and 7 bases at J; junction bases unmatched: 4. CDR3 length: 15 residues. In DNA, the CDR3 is TGCGCCAGCAGCTTACTAGCGGGGGATGGCGGGGAGCTGTTTTTT. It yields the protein CASSLLAGDGGELFF.

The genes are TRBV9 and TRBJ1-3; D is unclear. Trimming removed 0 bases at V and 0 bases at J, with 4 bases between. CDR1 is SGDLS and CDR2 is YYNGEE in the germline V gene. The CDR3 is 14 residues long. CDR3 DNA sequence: TGTGCCAGCAGCGTAGCAGGCTCTGGAAACACCATATATTTT. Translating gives CASSVAGSGNTIYF.

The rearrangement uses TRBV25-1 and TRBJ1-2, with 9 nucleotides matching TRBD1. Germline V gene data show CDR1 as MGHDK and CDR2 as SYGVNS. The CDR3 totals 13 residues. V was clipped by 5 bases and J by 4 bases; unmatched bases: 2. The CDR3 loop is CASSSDRGYGYTF. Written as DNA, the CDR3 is TGTGCCAGCAGTTCGGACAGGGGCTATGGCTACACCTTC.

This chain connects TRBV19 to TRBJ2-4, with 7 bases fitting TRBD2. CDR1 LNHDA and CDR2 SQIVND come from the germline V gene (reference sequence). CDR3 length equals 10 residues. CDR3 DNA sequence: TGTAGACAGCGGGGAAACATTCAGTACTTC. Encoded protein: CRQRGNIQYF.

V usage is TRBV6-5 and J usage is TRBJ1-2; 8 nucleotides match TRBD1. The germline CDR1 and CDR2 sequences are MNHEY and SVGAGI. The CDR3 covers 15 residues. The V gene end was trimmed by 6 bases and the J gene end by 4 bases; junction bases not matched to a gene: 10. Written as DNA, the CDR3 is TGTGCCAGCAGCCCCGGGGCAGGGGGCGCCTATGGCTACACCTTC. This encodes CASSPGAGGAYGYTF.

For the CDR3, the DNA is TGTGCCAGCAGCTTCGGACAGAATCAGCCCCAGCATTTT. It yields the protein CASSFGQNQPQHF. The chain combines TRBV7-2 with TRBJ1-5; tentatively, D is TRBD1 (6 bases). Trimming removed 3 bases from V and 4 bases from J, with 7 bases in between. CDR1 SGHTA and CDR2 FQGNSA come from the germline V gene. The CDR3 extends over 13 amino acids.

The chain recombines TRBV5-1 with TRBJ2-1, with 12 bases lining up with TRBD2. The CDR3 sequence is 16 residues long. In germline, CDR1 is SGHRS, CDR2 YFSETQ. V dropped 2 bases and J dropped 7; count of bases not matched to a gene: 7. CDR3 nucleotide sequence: TGCGCCAGCAGCTTCTCCCTAGCGGGGGGGCTAAATGAGCAGTTCTTC. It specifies CASSFSLAGGLNEQFF.

The CDR3 loop reads CASKHTSGANVLTF. DNA for the CDR3: TGCGCCAGCAAACACACCTCTGGGGCCAACGTCCTGACTTTC. The chain has TRBV10-2 and TRBJ2-6; D is ambiguous. The germline CDR1 and CDR2 sequences are WSHSY and SAAADI. Trimming left V 7 bases short and J 0 bases short, with 7 bases between. The CDR3 contains 14 residues.

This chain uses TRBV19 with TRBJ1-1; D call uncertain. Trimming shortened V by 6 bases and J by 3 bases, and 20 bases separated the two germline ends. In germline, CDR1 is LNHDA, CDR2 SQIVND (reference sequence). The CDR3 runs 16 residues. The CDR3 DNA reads TGTGCCAGTAGATCTCCGGGATCCCCGACGGACACTGAAGCTTTCTTT. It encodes CASRSPGSPTDTEAFF.

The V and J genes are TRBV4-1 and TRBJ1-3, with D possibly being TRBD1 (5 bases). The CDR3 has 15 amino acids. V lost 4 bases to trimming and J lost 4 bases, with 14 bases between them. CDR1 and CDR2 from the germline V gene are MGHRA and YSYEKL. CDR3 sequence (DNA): TGCGCCAGCAGCCCTGGGACCCTTCAAGGAAACACCATATATTTT. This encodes CASSPGTLQGNTIYF.